This T cell receptor (beta chain) comes out of a study of monozygotic twins with inflammatory bowel disease. The study, taken as a whole, reports: Twins with IBD had fewer clonotypes in common with others than healthy twins, particularly during disease activity.

For this clonotype: What it binds is unknown.

Making cDNA involved eight separate reactions per sample. UMIs with a 6-nucleotide sample barcode were added by template switching. From its re-call of the 5' RACE reads, TCRdb lists each CDR3 protein once, without DNA. The sample table includes about 350,000 distinct CDR3 sequences. The CDR3 extends over 13 amino acids. From germline, CDR1 is DFQATT and CDR2 SNEGSKA (reference sequence). Sequenced: blood. This clonotype was sampled from a human donor with ulcerative colitis or Crohn's disease, or a healthy co-twin of an affected twin (not recorded which). The V and J genes are TRBV20-1 and TRBJ1-6; checking the TCRdb D call of TRBD1 is not possible without DNA. The CDR3 here is CSARVREDSPLHF.